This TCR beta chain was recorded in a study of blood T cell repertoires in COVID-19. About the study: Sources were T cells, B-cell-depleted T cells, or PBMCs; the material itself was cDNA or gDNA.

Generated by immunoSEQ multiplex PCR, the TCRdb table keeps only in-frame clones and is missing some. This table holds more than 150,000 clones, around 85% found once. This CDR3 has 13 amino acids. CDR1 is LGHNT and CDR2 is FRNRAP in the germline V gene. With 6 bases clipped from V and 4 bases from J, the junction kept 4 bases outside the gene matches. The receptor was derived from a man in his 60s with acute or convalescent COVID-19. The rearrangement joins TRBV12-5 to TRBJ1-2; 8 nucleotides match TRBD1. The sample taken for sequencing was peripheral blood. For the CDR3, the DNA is TGTGCTAGTGGCGGTACAGGGGGCTATGGCTACACCTTC. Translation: CASGGTGGYGYTF. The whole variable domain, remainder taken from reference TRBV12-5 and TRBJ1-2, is DARVTQTPRHKVTEMGQEVTMRCQPILGHNTVFWYRQTMMQGLELLAYFRNRAPLDDSGMPKDRFSAEMPDATLATLKIQPSEPRDSAVYFCASGGTGGYGYTFGSGTRLTVV.